The present TCR beta chain was sequenced within a study of CD4 T cells in relation to SARS-CoV-2 and coronaviruses. Study-wide points: In around 60% of donors, memory CD4+ clonotypes crossrecognized SARS-CoV-2 and at least one common cold coronavirus spike.

A word on this clone: Its target is unknown.

The germline CDR1 and CDR2 sequences are SGHTA and FQGNSA. The length of the CDR3 is 14 residues. The trim removed 7 bases at V and 5 bases at J, leaving 8 bases unmatched. The protocol was immunoSEQ multiplex PCR, while the TCRdb copy is restricted to in-frame clones and leaves out a portion. The repertoire holds roughly 20,000 clones, with 78% as singletons. Unexposed donor CD4+ T cells date from about 2011-2018, before the COVID-19 pandemic. After approximately 10 days of culture, CD4+ T cells were isolated. Cells permitting, SARS-CoV-2 S/N and four cold-coronavirus spikes were tested on unexposed-donor CD4+ T cells.

Material: CD4+ T cells from PBMCs, cultured in vitro. The V gene is TRBV7-2, the J gene TRBJ2-5, with 9 bases aligning to TRBD1. This TCR was sampled from a human donor in good health. CDR3 amino acids: CASTQTGGYETQYF. The CDR3 coding sequence is TGTGCCAGCACGCAGACAGGGGGTTACGAGACCCAGTACTTC.